A selection of T cell receptor beta chains follows, all from one sample in a study of T-cell reconstitution after alpha-beta-depleted transplantation in children. From the PCR reads, TCRdb called clonotypes with MiXCR, one entry per CDR3 protein. This sample yields approximately 390,000 distinct CDR3 sequences, of which roughly a tenth are seen a single time; roughly 6% belongs to the top ten. Sequenced material: PBMCs from the stem cell graft donor, taken from the stem cell graft. These receptors came from a human donor who donated a stem cell graft to a child with acute myeloid leukemia. Both conserved end residues are trimmed from each CDR3.

j_call v_call cdr3_aa
TRBJ2-2 TRBV6-5 ASSYSPGELF
TRBJ2-7 TRBV12-3/TRBV12-4 ASSMGLAGGYEQY
TRBJ2-1 TRBV20-1 SAHILLAGGESSYNEQF
TRBJ2-2 TRBV7-9 ASSSIAVAGELF
TRBJ1-4 TRBV6-1 ASRRSAAFNEKLF
TRBJ1-6 TRBV30 AWSPSGVSSPLH
TRBJ2-7 TRBV20-1 SARDVGSSYEQY
TRBJ1-1 TRBV10-3 AISESLGRGGTEAF
TRBJ1-5 TRBV5-1 ASSLGDRAGQPQH
TRBJ1-6 TRBV7-9 ASSDSPSALH
TRBJ2-3 TRBV7-2 ASSLSPHNSDTQY
TRBJ2-3 TRBV4-2 ASSQGLAGDFGDTQY
TRBJ1-6 TRBV12-3/TRBV12-4 ASSFQVGRGSPLH
TRBJ2-1 TRBV20-1 SAPGTSSYNEQF
TRBJ2-3 TRBV29-1 SVRRAGFADTQY
TRBJ2-2 TRBV5-6 ASSPPGGQNTGELF
TRBJ2-3 TRBV5-1 ASSLAGGAVMDTQY
TRBJ1-1 TRBV29-1 SVGSGDKFEAF
TRBJ2-7 TRBV7-3 ASSFDRQYEQY
TRBJ1-1 TRBV5-1 ASSLGWRAGTEAF
TRBJ2-7 TRBV15 ATSVGSAREQY
TRBJ2-7 TRBV4-2 ASSQELRTSSSYEQY
TRBJ2-1 TRBV5-5 ASLAAGSYNEQF
TRBJ2-7 TRBV6-2/TRBV6-3 ASSQTSGRPYEQY
TRBJ2-5 TRBV20-1 SAGGQGETQY
TRBJ2-2 TRBV20-1 IAKGEPGELF
TRBJ1-6 TRBV24-1 ATSDLDREVTPLH
TRBJ2-2 TRBV4-1 ASSQVPGVGTGELF
TRBJ1-1 TRBV7-2 ASSGFRGQAF
TRBJ2-7 TRBV20-1 SARTSGLYEQY
TRBJ2-1 TRBV11-2 ASSSDVRFMYEQF
TRBJ2-5 TRBV4-1 ASSPPWGLALQTQY
TRBJ2-7 TRBV20-1 SAIGTDSYEQY
TRBJ2-4 TRBV30 AWGGGLDRQY
TRBJ2-3 TRBV5-1 ASSLIKQGPAVTDTQY
TRBJ2-1 TRBV24-1 ATSESGSSYNEQF
TRBJ2-5 TRBV29-1 SVAGSLTSGQETQY
TRBJ1-2 TRBV12-3/TRBV12-4 ASSLGGGFYYGYT
TRBJ1-5 TRBV6-2/TRBV6-3 ASNGGPGAQH
TRBJ2-3 TRBV7-3 ASSLFSGTRGDTQY
TRBJ2-2 TRBV4-3 ASSQVGPWNTGELF
TRBJ2-4 TRBV12-3/TRBV12-4 ASSGGGFNKNIQY